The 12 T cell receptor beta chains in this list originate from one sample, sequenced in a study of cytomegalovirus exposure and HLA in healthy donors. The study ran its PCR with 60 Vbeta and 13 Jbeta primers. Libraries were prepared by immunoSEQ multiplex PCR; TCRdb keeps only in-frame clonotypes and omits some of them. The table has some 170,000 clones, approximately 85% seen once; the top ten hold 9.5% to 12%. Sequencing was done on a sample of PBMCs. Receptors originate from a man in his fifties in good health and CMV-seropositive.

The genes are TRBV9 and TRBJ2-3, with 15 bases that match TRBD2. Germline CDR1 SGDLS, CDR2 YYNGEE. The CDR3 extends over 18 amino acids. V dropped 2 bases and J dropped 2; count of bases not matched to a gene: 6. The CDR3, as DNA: TGTGCCAGCAGCGTCGGACTAGCGGGAGGGGGGCCCACAGATACGCAGTATTTT. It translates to CASSVGLAGGGPTDTQYF.

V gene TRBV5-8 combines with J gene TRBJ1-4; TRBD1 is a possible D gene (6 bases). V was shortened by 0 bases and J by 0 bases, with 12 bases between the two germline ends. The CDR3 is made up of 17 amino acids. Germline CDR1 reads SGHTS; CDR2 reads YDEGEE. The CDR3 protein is CASSLDLGAPTNEKLFF. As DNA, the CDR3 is TGTGCCAGCAGCTTGGATCTGGGGGCACCAACTAATGAAAAACTGTTTTTT.

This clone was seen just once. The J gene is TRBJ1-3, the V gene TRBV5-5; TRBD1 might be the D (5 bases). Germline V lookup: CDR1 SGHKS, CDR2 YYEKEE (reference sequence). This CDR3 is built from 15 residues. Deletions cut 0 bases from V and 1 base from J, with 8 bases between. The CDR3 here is CASSLVSGSGNTIYF. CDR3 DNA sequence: TGTGCCAGCAGCTTGGTGTCAGGGTCTGGAAACACCATATATTTT.

CDR3 nucleotide sequence: TGTGCCAGCAGCTCTATAGCGGGACCCTACGAGCAGTACTTC. It codes for CASSSIAGPYEQYF. J is TRBJ2-7 and V is TRBV7-2, with 8 nucleotides matching TRBD2. There are 14 residues in the CDR3. V shed 4 bases, J shed 2 bases, and the junction held 4 bases outside the gene matches. Germline CDR1 reads SGHTA; CDR2 reads FQGNSA.

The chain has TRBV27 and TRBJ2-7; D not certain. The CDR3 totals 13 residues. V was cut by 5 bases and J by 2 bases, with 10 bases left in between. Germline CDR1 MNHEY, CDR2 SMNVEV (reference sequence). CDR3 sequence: CASSQFATYEQYF. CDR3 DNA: TGTGCCAGCAGTCAATTCGCTACCTACGAGCAGTACTTC.

The CDR3 spells CASSLNRGGYTF. Written as DNA, the CDR3 is TGTGCCAGCAGTTTAAACAGGGGTGGCTACACCTTC. The chain employs TRBV28 and TRBJ1-2, with 7 bases fitting TRBD1. V shed 2 bases, J shed 7 bases, and the junction held 1 base outside the gene matches. In germline, CDR1 is MDHEN, CDR2 SYDVKM. The CDR3 contains 12 residues.

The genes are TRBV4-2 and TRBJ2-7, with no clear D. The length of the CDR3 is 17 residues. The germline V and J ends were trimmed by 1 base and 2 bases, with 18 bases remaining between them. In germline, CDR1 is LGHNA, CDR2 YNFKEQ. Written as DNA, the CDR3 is TGTGCCAGCAGCCAAGCCCCCCCAGGCACATTCCCCTACGAGCAGTACTTC. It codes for CASSQAPPGTFPYEQYF.

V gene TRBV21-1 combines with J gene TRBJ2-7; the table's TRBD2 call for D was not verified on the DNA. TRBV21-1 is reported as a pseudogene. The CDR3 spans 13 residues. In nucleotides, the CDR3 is TGTGCCAGCACCAAAGGACTCTCCTACGAGCAGTACTTC. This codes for CASTKGLSYEQYF.

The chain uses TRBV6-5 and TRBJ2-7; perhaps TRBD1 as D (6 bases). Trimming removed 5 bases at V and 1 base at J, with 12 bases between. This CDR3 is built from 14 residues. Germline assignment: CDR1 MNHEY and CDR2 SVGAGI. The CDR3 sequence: CASSPQTGSYEQYF. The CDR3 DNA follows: TGTGCCAGCAGTCCCCAGACAGGATCCTACGAGCAGTACTTC.

CDR3 residues: CASSHGTSGGNEQFF. As DNA, the CDR3 is TGTGCCAGCAGCCACGGGACTAGCGGGGGTAATGAGCAGTTCTTC. The rearrangement links TRBV11-3 to TRBJ2-1; TRBD2 matches at 14 bases. The V segment lost 5 bases and the J segment 7 bases; nucleotides outside the gene matches: 4. CDR3 length: 15 residues. Germline CDR1 is SGHNT and CDR2 is YENEEA.

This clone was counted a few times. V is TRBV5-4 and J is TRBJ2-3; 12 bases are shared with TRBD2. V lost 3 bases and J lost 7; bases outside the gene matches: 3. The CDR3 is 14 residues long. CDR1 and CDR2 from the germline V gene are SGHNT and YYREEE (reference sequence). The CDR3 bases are TGTGCCAGCAGCTCTAGCGGGAGGGCAAATACGCAGTATTTT. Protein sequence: CASSSSGRANTQYF. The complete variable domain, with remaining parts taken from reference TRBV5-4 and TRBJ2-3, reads ETGVTQSPTHLIKTRGQQVTLRCSSQSGHNTVSWYQQALGQGPQFIFQYYREEENGRGNFPPRFSGLQFPNYSSELNVNALELDDSALYLCASSSSGRANTQYFGPGTRLTVL.

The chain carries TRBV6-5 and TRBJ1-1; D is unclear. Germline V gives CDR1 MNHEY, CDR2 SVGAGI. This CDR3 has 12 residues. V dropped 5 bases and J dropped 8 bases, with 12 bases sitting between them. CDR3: CASSPPRGEAFF. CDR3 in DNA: TGTGCCAGCAGTCCCCCTCGGGGAGAAGCTTTCTTT.